The present T cell receptor beta chain was sequenced within a study of blood T cell repertoires in COVID-19. Study at large: Sources were T cells, B-cell-depleted T cells, or PBMCs; the material itself was cDNA or gDNA.

Assay: immunoSEQ multiplex PCR; the TCRdb copy retains only in-frame clones and omits some. The table includes fewer than 250,000 clones, roughly 82% detected once. This clone was seen only a few times. The V gene's germline CDR1 is SEHNR and CDR2 FQNEAQ (reference sequence). V was clipped by 1 base and J by 4 bases; unmatched bases: 3. The CDR3 totals 14 residues. The clonotype originates from a woman aged 65 to 85 with acute or convalescent COVID-19. The chain recombines TRBV7-9 with TRBJ1-2; 7 nucleotides line up with TRBD1. Input material: peripheral blood. In DNA form, the CDR3 reads TGTGCCAGCAGCTTAGGGACAGGTATCTATGGCTACACCTTC. It is translated as CASSLGTGIYGYTF.